A single sample gave rise to the 16 T cell receptor beta chains below, sequenced in a study of blood T cell repertoires in COVID-19. Sequencing was performed with immunoSEQ multiplex PCR; in TCRdb, only in-frame clones are kept and a portion is missing. This table holds some 110,000 clones, approximately 84% found once. Sequenced input: peripheral blood. These receptor sequences come from a man aged 35 to 55 with acute or convalescent COVID-19.

The chain employs TRBV5-5 and TRBJ2-3; TRBD1 might be the D (6 bases). CDR3 length: 16 amino acids. Trimming pared 5 bases from V and 6 bases from J, leaving 22 bases between. Per germline, CDR1 SGHKS and CDR2 YYEKEE (reference sequence). DNA of the CDR3: TGTGCCAGCAGTTCAGGACGAGGGATTCAGGGGGATACGCAGTATTTT. This gives the protein CASSSGRGIQGDTQYF.

The sample holds a few counts of this clone. The J gene is TRBJ1-1, the V gene TRBV7-8; perhaps TRBD1 as D (5 bases). CDR1 is SGHVS, CDR2 FQNEAQ, per germline. CDR3 length: 18 amino acids. The V end lost 1 base, the J end lost 4 bases, and 22 bases lay between the germline ends. CDR3 sequence: CASSLGVRRAGHTTEAFF. CDR3 sequence (DNA): TGTGCCAGCAGCTTAGGAGTGAGGCGCGCAGGGCACACCACTGAAGCTTTCTTT.

This clone has only one observation. The V call is TRBV5-5, the J call TRBJ1-2, with 10 bases lining up with TRBD1. V dropped 1 base and J dropped 1; count of bases not matched to a gene: 10. The CDR3 extends over 18 amino acids. In germline, CDR1 is SGHKS, CDR2 YYEKEE (reference sequence). Here the CDR3 DNA reads TGTGCCAGCAGCTTGCTCCGGGCTTGGGACAGGGGTAACTATGGCTACACCTTC. Translated: CASSLLRAWDRGNYGYTF.

The V gene is TRBV4-1, the J gene TRBJ1-5; D perhaps matches TRBD1 (5 bases). V shed 4 bases and J shed 5 bases, with 12 bases lying between them. The CDR3 is 14 residues long. Germline V gene lookup returns CDR1 MGHRA and CDR2 YSYEKL. DNA of the CDR3: TGCGCCAGCAGCCCCGGACATCACGATCAGCCCCAGCATTTT. Protein product: CASSPGHHDQPQHF.

The chain is built from TRBV29-1 and TRBJ2-7; TRBD1 matches 12 bases. Germline V gene lookup returns CDR1 SQVTM and CDR2 ANQGSEA. V shed 7 bases, J shed 4 bases, and the junction held 11 bases outside the gene matches. There are 15 residues in the CDR3. CDR3 bases: TGCAGCGCCGCATCCGGGACAGGGGGCCTATACGAGCAGTACTTC. Protein: CSAASGTGGLYEQYF.

J is TRBJ2-7 and V is TRBV7-2, with D possibly being TRBD1 (6 bases). Trimming removed 1 base from V and 4 bases from J, with 17 bases in between. Germline-derived CDR1 and CDR2 are SGHTA and FQGNSA. CDR3 length equals 16 residues. CDR3 coding DNA: TGTGCCAGCAGCTTAGGTAGTGGGACACCGCCTTACGAGCAGTACTTC. This encodes CASSLGSGTPPYEQYF. Full variable domain (rest looked up from reference TRBV7-2 and TRBJ2-7): GAGVSQSPSNKVTEKGKDVELRCDPISGHTALYWYRQSLGQGLEFLIYFQGNSAPDKSGLPSDRFSAERTGGSVSTLTIQRTQQEDSAVYLCASSLGSGTPPYEQYFGPGTRLTVT.

This rearrangement joins TRBV5-1 to TRBJ1-2, with 8 bases aligning to TRBD1. V trimming: 2 bases; J trimming: 8 bases; junction bases outside the gene matches: 14. The CDR3 is 16 residues long. Germline V gene data show CDR1 as SGHRS and CDR2 as YFSETQ. The CDR3 region has the DNA TGCGCCAGCAGCTTTGGATGGGACAGGAGATTATTGGGCTACACCTTC. Its translation: CASSFGWDRRLLGYTF.

The DNA of the CDR3 is TGTGCCATCAGTGCAGGTTCAGGGGCTTGGGGCTACACCTTC. It is translated as CAISAGSGAWGYTF. V is TRBV10-3 and J is TRBJ1-2, with D perhaps matching TRBD1 (6 bases). Germline V gene lookup returns CDR1 ENHRY and CDR2 SYGVKD. This CDR3 spans 14 amino acids. Trimming took off 4 bases at V and 8 bases at J, with 17 bases between the two ends.

The chain joins TRBV19 to TRBJ1-2; D is ambiguous. The CDR3 length is 12 residues. From germline, CDR1 is LNHDA and CDR2 SQIVND (reference sequence). V lost 5 bases and J 8 bases, leaving 12 bases between the germline ends. For the CDR3, the DNA is TGTGCCAGTAGTGGTCAGTTCGGGGGCTACACCTTC. This gives the protein CASSGQFGGYTF.

This clone was detected a few times. This rearrangement joins TRBV12-5 to TRBJ1-5, with D possibly TRBD1 on 6 matching bases. In germline, CDR1 is LGHNT, CDR2 FRNRAP. V was pared by 7 bases and J by 1 base, with 14 bases between. The CDR3 consists of 15 residues. The CDR3 is CASAIGGASNQPQHF. The CDR3 nucleotides read TGTGCTAGTGCCATTGGGGGGGCGAGCAATCAGCCCCAGCATTTT. Combining the CDR3 with reference TRBV12-5 and TRBJ1-5 gives the whole variable domain DARVTQTPRHKVTEMGQEVTMRCQPILGHNTVFWYRQTMMQGLELLAYFRNRAPLDDSGMPKDRFSAEMPDATLATLKIQPSEPRDSAVYFCASAIGGASNQPQHFGDGTRLSIL.

The chain combines TRBV6-5 with TRBJ1-5; D not certain. CDR1 is MNHEY and CDR2 is SVGAGI in the germline V gene. CDR3 length: 14 amino acids. V lost 7 bases and J 0 bases, leaving 10 bases between the germline ends. The CDR3 coding sequence is TGTGCCAGCACAGATTCTTATAGCAATCAGCCCCAGCATTTT. Encoded protein: CASTDSYSNQPQHF.

V is TRBV28 and J is TRBJ2-5, with 8 bases fitting TRBD1. The CDR3 loop spans 17 amino acids. V trimming: 3 bases; J trimming: 0 bases; junction bases outside the gene matches: 9. In germline, CDR1 is MDHEN, CDR2 SYDVKM. The CDR3 reads CASSLLPGQGNQETQYF. The CDR3 DNA is TGTGCCAGCAGTTTGCTCCCCGGACAGGGAAACCAAGAGACCCAGTACTTC. Full variable domain (remainder filled in from reference TRBV28 and TRBJ2-5): DVKVTQSSRYLVKRTGEKVFLECVQDMDHENMFWYRQDPGLGLRLIYFSYDVKMKEKGDIPEGYSVSREKKERFSLILESASTNQTSMYLCASSLLPGQGNQETQYFGPGTRLLVL.

This sequence joins TRBV18 and TRBJ1-1; D is possibly TRBD1 (5 bases). Trimming took 2 bases from V and 4 from J, leaving 14 bases between them. The germline CDR1 and CDR2 sequences are KGHSH and LQKENI. The CDR3 extends over 15 amino acids. The chain's CDR3 is CASSPFKVGGTEAFF. The CDR3 nucleotides are TGTGCCAGCTCACCATTCAAAGTGGGGGGCACTGAAGCTTTCTTT.

To note about this clone: One end of the junction fails to match germline, which may point to a read error. This chain links TRBV7-7 with TRBJ2-1; D possibly corresponds to TRBD1 (5 bases). The CDR3 is 15 amino acids. Germline loops: CDR1 SSHAT, CDR2 FNYEAQ (reference sequence). The CDR3 loop is CASSFTDSSYNEQFF. The DNA of the CDR3 is TGTGCTAGCAGCTTTACTGACAGCTCCTACAATGAGCAGTTCTTC.

The chain couples TRBV3-1 (or the pseudogene TRBV3-2) to TRBJ1-2; 9 bases match TRBD1. CDR1 and CDR2 (germline): LGHDT, YNNKEL (reference sequence). V gave up 4 bases and J gave up 4 bases; unmatched junction bases: 1. The CDR3 runs to 13 residues. CDR3 protein: CASSRQGGYGYTF. The CDR3 region has the DNA TGTGCCAGCAGCCGACAGGGGGGCTATGGCTACACCTTC.

This clone has just a few counts. V is TRBV3-1 (or the pseudogene TRBV3-2) and J is TRBJ1-6; D remains unclear. Germline assignment: CDR1 LGHDT and CDR2 YNNKEL (reference sequence). This CDR3 has 14 amino acids. Trimming took off 3 bases at V and 9 bases at J, with 12 bases between the two ends. CDR3 loop: CASSQGIGSSPLHF. The CDR3 DNA reads TGTGCCAGCAGCCAGGGGATAGGGAGTTCACCCCTCCACTTT.